This T cell receptor beta chain emerged from a study of Graves' ophthalmopathy and Graves' hyperthyroidism. Study summary: In this cohort's terms, stable hyperthyroidism meant no ophthalmopathy by 18 months of follow-up. General observations from the study: Using 13 signatures, a model distinguished ophthalmopathy from stable hyperthyroidism, reaching around 85% sensitivity and about 81% specificity. The blood repertoire also included most expanded thyroid clonotypes above 0.001 frequency.

Aged 18 to 65, the patients with hyperthyroidism had under 2 months' duration and were newly diagnosed. As concerns this clonotype: Its target is unknown. This likely comes from a read error, as the CDR3 has no conserved phenylalanine or tryptophan at its end. Because the CDR3's place on the DNA is in doubt, the DNA is left out and the CDR3 is given as listed by TCRdb.

The sequenced template was RNA, covering the TCR beta CDR3 region. HTBI-primed first-round RT-PCR preceded second-round multiplex PCR. TCRdb re-called the multiplex PCR reads with MiXCR, one entry per CDR3 protein. The sample records 500,000 to 700,000 distinct CDR3 sequences, under 45% being singletons. Germline V gene data show CDR1 as SQVTM and CDR2 as ANQGSEA. 8 amino acids form the CDR3, both terminal residues included. The chain carries TRBV29-1 and TRBJ2-2; the table's D call, TRBD2, has no DNA check behind it. The TCR was taken from an adult man with Graves' hyperthyroidism. The material sequenced was peripheral blood or thyroid tissue (not recorded which). This CDR3 reads CSVASGLA.